Given below is one T cell receptor (beta chain) in context. In the source study's methods: Quantification of nucleated cells was approximated via reference gene primer amplification. Clones were read by immunoSEQ multiplex PCR, and TCRdb kept only the in-frame ones, dropping some. The V and J calls and clone size come from that table; D and trimming were worked out from the DNA. The table has around 100,000 clones, 89% seen once. This sample was taken from a study of blood T cell repertoires in COVID-19. At the level of the study: Samples came from the United States, Italy and Spain, spanning acute and convalescent COVID-19. PBMCs, B-cell-depleted T cells, or T cells were the source of the cDNA or gDNA that made up the material.

Germline CDR1 SNHLY, CDR2 FYNNEI. This CDR3 comprises 13 residues. The ends were cut back, 3 bases at V and 7 bases at J, with 9 bases in the middle. Sample: peripheral blood. This TCR was sampled from a woman at least 80 years old in a cohort sampled during active COVID-19. The V gene is TRBV2, the J gene TRBJ2-2; possibly TRBD1 for D (6 bases). CDR3: CASSDAGDGELFF. For the CDR3, the DNA is TGTGCCAGCAGTGATGCAGGGGACGGGGAGCTGTTTTTT.